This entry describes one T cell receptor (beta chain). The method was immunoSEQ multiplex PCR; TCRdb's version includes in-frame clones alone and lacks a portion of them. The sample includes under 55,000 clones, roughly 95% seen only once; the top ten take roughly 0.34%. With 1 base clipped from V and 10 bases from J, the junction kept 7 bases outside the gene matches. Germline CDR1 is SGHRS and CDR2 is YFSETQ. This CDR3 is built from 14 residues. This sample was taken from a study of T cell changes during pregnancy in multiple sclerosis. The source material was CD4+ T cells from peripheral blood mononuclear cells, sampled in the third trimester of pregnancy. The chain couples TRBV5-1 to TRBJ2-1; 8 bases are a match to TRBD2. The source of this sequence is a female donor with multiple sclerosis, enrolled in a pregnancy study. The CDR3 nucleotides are TGCGCCAGCAGCTTGTCCGGGAGGGGATTGGAGCAGTTCTTC. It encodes CASSLSGRGLEQFF.